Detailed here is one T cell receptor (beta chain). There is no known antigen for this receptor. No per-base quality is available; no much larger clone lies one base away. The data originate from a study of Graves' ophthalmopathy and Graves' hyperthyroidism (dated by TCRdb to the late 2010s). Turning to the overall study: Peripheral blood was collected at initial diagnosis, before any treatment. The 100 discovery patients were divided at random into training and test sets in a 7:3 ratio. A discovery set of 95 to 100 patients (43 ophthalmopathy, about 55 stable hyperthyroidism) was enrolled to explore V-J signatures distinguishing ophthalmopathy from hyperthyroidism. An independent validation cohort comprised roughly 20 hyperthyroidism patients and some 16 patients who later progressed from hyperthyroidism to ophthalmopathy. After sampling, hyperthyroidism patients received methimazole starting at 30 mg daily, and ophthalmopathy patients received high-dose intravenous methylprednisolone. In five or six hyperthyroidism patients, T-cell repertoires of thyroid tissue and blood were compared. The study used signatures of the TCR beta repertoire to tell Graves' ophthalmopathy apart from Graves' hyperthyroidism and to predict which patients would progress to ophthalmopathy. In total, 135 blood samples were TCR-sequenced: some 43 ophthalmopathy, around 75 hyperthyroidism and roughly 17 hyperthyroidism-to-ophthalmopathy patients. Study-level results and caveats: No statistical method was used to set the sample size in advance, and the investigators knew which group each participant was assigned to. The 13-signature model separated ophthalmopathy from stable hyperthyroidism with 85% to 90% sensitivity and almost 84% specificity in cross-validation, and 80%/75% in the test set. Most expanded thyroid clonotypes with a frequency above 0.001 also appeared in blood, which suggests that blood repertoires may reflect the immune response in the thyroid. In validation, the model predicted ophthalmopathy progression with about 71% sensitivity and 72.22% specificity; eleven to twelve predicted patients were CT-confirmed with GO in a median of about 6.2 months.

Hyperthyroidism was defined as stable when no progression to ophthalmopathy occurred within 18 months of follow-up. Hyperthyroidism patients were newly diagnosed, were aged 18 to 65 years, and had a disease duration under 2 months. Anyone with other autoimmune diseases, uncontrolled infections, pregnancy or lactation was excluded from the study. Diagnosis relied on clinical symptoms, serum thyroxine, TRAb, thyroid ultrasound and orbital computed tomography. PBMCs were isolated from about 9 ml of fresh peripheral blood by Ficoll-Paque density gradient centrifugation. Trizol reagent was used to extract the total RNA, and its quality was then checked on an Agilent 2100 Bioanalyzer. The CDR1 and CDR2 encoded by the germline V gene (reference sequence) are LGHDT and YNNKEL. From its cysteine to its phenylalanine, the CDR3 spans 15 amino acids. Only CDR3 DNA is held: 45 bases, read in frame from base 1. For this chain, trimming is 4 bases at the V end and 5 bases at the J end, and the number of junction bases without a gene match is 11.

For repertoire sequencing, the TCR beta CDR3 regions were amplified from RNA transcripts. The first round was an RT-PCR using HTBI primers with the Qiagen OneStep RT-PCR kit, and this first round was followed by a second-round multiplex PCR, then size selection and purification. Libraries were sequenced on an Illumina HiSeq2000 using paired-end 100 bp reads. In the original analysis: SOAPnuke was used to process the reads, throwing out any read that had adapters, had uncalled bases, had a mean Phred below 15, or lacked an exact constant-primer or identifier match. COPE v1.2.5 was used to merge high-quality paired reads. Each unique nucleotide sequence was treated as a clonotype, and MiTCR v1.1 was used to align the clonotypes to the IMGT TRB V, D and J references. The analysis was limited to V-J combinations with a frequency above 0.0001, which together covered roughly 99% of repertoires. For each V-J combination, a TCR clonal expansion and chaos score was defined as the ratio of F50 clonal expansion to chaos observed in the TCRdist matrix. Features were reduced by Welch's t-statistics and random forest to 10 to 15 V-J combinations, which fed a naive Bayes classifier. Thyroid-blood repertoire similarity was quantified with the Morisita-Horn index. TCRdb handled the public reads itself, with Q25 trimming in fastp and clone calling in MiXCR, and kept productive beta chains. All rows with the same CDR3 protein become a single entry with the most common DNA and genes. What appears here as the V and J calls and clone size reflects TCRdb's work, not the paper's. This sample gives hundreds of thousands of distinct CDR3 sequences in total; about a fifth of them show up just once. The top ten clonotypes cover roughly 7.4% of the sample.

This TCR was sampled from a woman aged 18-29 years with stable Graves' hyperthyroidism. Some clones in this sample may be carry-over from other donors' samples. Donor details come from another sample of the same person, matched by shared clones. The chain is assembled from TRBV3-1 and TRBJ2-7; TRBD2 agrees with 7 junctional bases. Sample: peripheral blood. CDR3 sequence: CASSPWSGAMDEQYF. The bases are TGTGCCAGCAGCCCCTGGAGCGGGGCGATGGACGAGCAGTACTTC.